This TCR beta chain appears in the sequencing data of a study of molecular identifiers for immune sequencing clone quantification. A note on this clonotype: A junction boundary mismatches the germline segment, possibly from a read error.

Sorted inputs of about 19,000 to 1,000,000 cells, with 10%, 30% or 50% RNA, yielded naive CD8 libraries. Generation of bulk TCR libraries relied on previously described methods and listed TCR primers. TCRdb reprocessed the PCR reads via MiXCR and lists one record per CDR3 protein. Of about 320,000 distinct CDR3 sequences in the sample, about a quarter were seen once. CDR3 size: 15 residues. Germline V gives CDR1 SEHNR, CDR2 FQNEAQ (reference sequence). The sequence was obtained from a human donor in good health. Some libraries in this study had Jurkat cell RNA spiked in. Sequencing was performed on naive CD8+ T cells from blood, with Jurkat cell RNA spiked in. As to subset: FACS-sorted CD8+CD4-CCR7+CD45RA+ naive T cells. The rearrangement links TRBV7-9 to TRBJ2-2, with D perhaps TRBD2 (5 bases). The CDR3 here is CARSVGADSPGELVF. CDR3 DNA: TGTGCCCGCAGCGTAGGAGCTGACTCCCCCGGGGAGCTGGTTTTT.